A single T cell receptor beta chain is shown here with its context. The data originate from a study of blood T cell repertoires in COVID-19. Study summary: Sites across the United States, Italy and Spain contributed samples from acute and convalescent COVID-19.

Only in-frame clones appear in the TCRdb table, and some are missing; sequencing was by immunoSEQ multiplex PCR. This table has approximately 110,000 clones, approximately 81% appearing once. V dropped 0 bases and J dropped 11 bases, with 14 bases sitting between them. CDR3 length: 13 residues. CDR1 and CDR2 (germline): SGHAT, FQNNGV. The sequencing input was peripheral blood. The receptor was derived from a human donor in a cohort sampled during active COVID-19. V gene TRBV11-2 combines with J gene TRBJ2-7, with D unclear. CDR3 coding DNA: TGTGCCAGCAGCTTAGATCCCCAGGCCAAGGAGTACTTC. Translation gives CASSLDPQAKEYF.